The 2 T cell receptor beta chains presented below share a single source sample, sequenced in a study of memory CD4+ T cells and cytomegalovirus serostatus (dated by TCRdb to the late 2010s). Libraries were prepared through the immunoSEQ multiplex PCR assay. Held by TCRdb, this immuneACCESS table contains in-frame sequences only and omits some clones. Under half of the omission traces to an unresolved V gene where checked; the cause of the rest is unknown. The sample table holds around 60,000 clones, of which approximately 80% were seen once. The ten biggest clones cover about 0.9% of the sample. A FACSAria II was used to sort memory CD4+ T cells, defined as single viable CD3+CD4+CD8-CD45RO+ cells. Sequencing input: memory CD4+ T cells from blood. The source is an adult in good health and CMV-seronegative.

CDR3 sequence: CAWTSRGRGTEAFF. CDR3 DNA: TGTGCCTGGACAAGCAGGGGCCGGGGCACTGAAGCTTTCTTT. The rearrangement links TRBV30 to TRBJ1-1; TRBD1 might be the D (6 bases). This CDR3 has 14 residues. Germline-derived CDR1 and CDR2 are GTSNPN and SVGIG (reference sequence). Trimming took 4 bases from V and 4 from J, leaving 16 bases between them.

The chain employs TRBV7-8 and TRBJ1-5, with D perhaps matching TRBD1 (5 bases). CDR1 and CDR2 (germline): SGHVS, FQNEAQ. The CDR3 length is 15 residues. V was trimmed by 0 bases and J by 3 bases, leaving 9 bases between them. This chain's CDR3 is CASSLAGGFNQPQHF. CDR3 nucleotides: TGTGCCAGCAGCTTAGCGGGGGGTTTCAATCAGCCCCAGCATTTT.